A selection of T cell receptor beta chains follows, all from one sample in a study of beta chain features in type 1 diabetes. TCRdb's table, derived via immunoSEQ multiplex PCR, lists solely in-frame clones and lacks some. The sample consists of 300,000 or so clones, approximately 8.2% of them appearing once. Sequenced material: central memory CD4+ T cells from blood. The origin of the receptors is a woman aged 18 to 35 in good health. The CDR3 runs from the conserved cysteine through the conserved F or W. A D gene is named only where the DNA matches it firmly. Not all rows give a size; the values are once, few, many and, for expanded clones, a class.

v_call	j_call	d_call	clone_size	cdr3_nt	cdr3_aa
TRBV7-2	TRBJ2-7	-	-	TGTGCCAGCAGCTTAATGGCGGGTAGCACCTACGAGCAGTACTTC	CASSLMAGSTYEQYF
TRBV6-1	TRBJ2-3	-	few	TGTGCCAGCAGTGAAGCGACTCCGGCCCACACAGATACGCAGTATTTT	CASSEATPAHTDTQYF
TRBV4-1	TRBJ2-7	TRBD1	few	TGCGCCAGCAGCCACCCCCTGCGAACAGGGGGCGACGAGCAGTACTTC	CASSHPLRTGGDEQYF
TRBV13	TRBJ2-1	-	-	TGTGCCAGCAGCAAAAGGACGATAGCCGAGCAGTTCTTC	CASSKRTIAEQFF
TRBV6-5	TRBJ2-3	-	few	TGTGCCAGCAGTGGTCGGAGCGGGAGCACAGATACGCAGTATTTT	CASSGRSGSTDTQYF
TRBV6-5	TRBJ1-2	-	-	TGTGCCAGCAGTTACTCGAACAACTATGGCTACACCTTC	CASSYSNNYGYTF
TRBV2	TRBJ2-2	-	-	TGTGCCAGCTGTTACACCGGGGAGCTGTTTTTT	CASCYTGELFF
TRBV19	TRBJ1-2	-	few	TGTGCCAGTAGTATAGGAGAAGGCTATGGCTACACCTTC	CASSIGEGYGYTF
TRBV7-2	TRBJ2-2	TRBD2	-	TGTGCCAGCAGCCGGGGGGCCGGGGAGCTGTTTTTT	CASSRGAGELFF
TRBV7-2	TRBJ2-1	-	few	TGTGCCAGCAGCTTAGGGGGCCTAGTCAGCTCCTACAATGAGCAGTTCTTC	CASSLGGLVSSYNEQFF
TRBV7-2	TRBJ2-5	TRBD2	few	TGTGCCAGCAGCTCGAGGACTAGCGACCAAGAGACCCAGTACTTC	CASSSRTSDQETQYF
TRBV25-1	TRBJ2-7	TRBD2	many	TGTGCCAGCAGCCAGCGGGAGGGGTACGAGCAGTACTTC	CASSQREGYEQYF
TRBV5-1	TRBJ1-3	TRBD1	few	TGCGCCAGCAGCCGGGACAGCACCTCTGGAAACACCATATATTTT	CASSRDSTSGNTIYF
TRBV5-1	TRBJ2-5	-	few	TGCGCCAGCAGTCGGGAGTTCCAAGAGACCCAGTACTTC	CASSREFQETQYF
TRBV27	TRBJ2-1	TRBD2	-	TGTGCCAGCAGTTCCGGACTAGCGGGAGTAGAGGTATACAATGAGCAGTTCTTC	CASSSGLAGVEVYNEQFF
TRBV2	TRBJ2-1	-	few	TGTGCCAGCAGTGATAATGAGCAGTTCTTC	CASSDNEQFF
TRBV7-3	TRBJ2-7	TRBD1	few	TGTGCCAGCAGCTCGTCCGGGACAGGACCCTACGAGCAGTACTTC	CASSSSGTGPYEQYF
TRBV6-1	TRBJ2-1	-	-	TGTGCCAGCAAGAAACCGGGACCCCAATCCAATGAGCAGTTCTTC	CASKKPGPQSNEQFF
TRBV6-5	TRBJ2-3	-	-	TGTGCCAGCAGCTACTCCTGGCGGGGAATGGGAGATACGCAGTATTTT	CASSYSWRGMGDTQYF
TRBV7-3	TRBJ2-7	-	few	TGTGCCAGCAGCTTATTCCAAGGGGACTCCTACGAGCAGTACTTC	CASSLFQGDSYEQYF
TRBV5-1	TRBJ2-3	-	few	TGCGCCAGCAGCTTGACCGCGGCCCAAGATACGCAGTATTTT	CASSLTAAQDTQYF
TRBV10-3	TRBJ2-7	-	many	TGTGCCATCAGTGAAGTTCTTGGCACGGAGCAGTACTTC	CAISEVLGTEQYF
TRBV14	TRBJ1-1	-	-	TGTGCCAGCAGCCTACTAGGAGGGGTGACTGAAGCTTTCTTT	CASSLLGGVTEAFF
TRBV6-5	TRBJ2-7	-	-	TGTGCCAGCAGTTACTCGACTCTCGGCGAGCAGTACTTC	CASSYSTLGEQYF
TRBV6-4	TRBJ2-3	TRBD1	many	TGTGCCAGCAGTGCCGGGACAGGTGCAGATACGCAGTATTTT	CASSAGTGADTQYF
TRBV7-2	TRBJ2-3	-	many	TGTGCCAGCAGCTTTAGGCGGATAACAGATACGCAGTATTTT	CASSFRRITDTQYF
TRBV2	TRBJ2-7	TRBD1	few	TGTGCCAGCAGGGACAGGGGGCAATGGGACGAGCAGTACTTC	CASRDRGQWDEQYF
TRBV6-5	TRBJ1-4	-	many	TGTGCCAGCAGTCATACAGGCGAGGGGCTGTTTTTT	CASSHTGEGLFF
TRBV7-9	TRBJ2-5	-	few	TGTGCCAGCAGCTTAGCGCCTCGGGGGCAAGAGACCCAGTACTTC	CASSLAPRGQETQYF
TRBV29-1	TRBJ2-7	TRBD2	-	TGCAGCGTTGTCGGCGGGAGGTATAACGAGCAGTACTTC	CSVVGGRYNEQYF
TRBV5-6	TRBJ2-1	-	many	TGTGCCAGCAGCTTTGCGGGCACCAAGAGCTCCTACAATGAGCAGTTCTTC	CASSFAGTKSSYNEQFF
TRBV28	TRBJ1-2	-	few	TGTGCCATCCTGGATTTCCAGGGTAACTATGGCTACACCTTC	CAILDFQGNYGYTF
TRBV14	TRBJ2-1	TRBD1	few	TGTGCCAGCAGCCAACTCAGGACAGGGATGGACAACAATGAGCAGTTCTTC	CASSQLRTGMDNNEQFF
TRBV6-5	TRBJ2-1	-	-	TGTGCCAGCTCTGGGACCCAACGTAGTGAGCAGTTCTTC	CASSGTQRSEQFF
TRBV23-1	TRBJ2-3	TRBD2	few	TGCGCCAGCAGTCACGTAGCGGGGAACACAGATACGCAGTATTTT	CASSHVAGNTDTQYF
TRBV6-5	TRBJ1-1	TRBD1	-	TGTGCCAGCAGTAAGGGGACAGTTTCTGAAGCTTTCTTT	CASSKGTVSEAFF
TRBV27	TRBJ2-1	-	-	TGTGCCAGCGGAGGGCCTAACTACAATGAGCAGTTCTTC	CASGGPNYNEQFF
TRBV19	TRBJ1-2	-	few	TGTGCCAGTAGTACAGCGTCTTTCGATGGCTACACCTTC	CASSTASFDGYTF
TRBV19	TRBJ1-5	-	few	TGTGCCAGTAGTATATCGCGGGGGGCGAATCAGCCCCAGCATTTT	CASSISRGANQPQHF
TRBV7-9	TRBJ2-3	-	-	TGTGCCAGCAGCTTAGCAGGGAACACAGATACGCAGTATTTT	CASSLAGNTDTQYF
TRBV5-6	TRBJ1-2	TRBD1	few	TGTGCCAGCAGCTCCACAGGGGGTGGCTACACCTTC	CASSSTGGGYTF
TRBV11-2	TRBJ2-5	-	many	TGTGCCAGCAGCTTAGATGAGTCGGCCCAGTACTTC	CASSLDESAQYF
TRBV10-3	TRBJ2-3	-	few	TGTGCCTTAGGGGACGCTGGGGATTCAGATACGCAGTATTTT	CALGDAGDSDTQYF
TRBV25-1	TRBJ1-5	TRBD1	few	TGTGCCAGCAGTGAACAGGGGGTTGGCAATCAGCCCCAGCATTTT	CASSEQGVGNQPQHF
TRBV5-4	TRBJ2-7	TRBD2	few	TGTGCCAGCAGCTTAGTGGCGGGAGACGAGCAGTACTTC	CASSLVAGDEQYF
TRBV6-6	TRBJ2-7	TRBD1	-	TGTGCCAGCAGAACCGGGACAGGGGGCTCCTACGAGCAGTACTTC	CASRTGTGGSYEQYF
TRBV25-1	TRBJ2-3	TRBD2	-	TGTGCCAGCAGTGAACCGGGGACTAGCGGGACAGATACGCAGTATTTT	CASSEPGTSGTDTQYF
TRBV5-6	TRBJ2-1	TRBD1	few	TGTGCCAGCAGTGCCCGGGACAGAAATTACAATGAGCAGTTCTTC	CASSARDRNYNEQFF
TRBV11-1	TRBJ2-7	TRBD2	few	TGTGCCAGCAGCTTCCTAGCGGGAGTCTCCTACGAGCAGTACTTC	CASSFLAGVSYEQYF